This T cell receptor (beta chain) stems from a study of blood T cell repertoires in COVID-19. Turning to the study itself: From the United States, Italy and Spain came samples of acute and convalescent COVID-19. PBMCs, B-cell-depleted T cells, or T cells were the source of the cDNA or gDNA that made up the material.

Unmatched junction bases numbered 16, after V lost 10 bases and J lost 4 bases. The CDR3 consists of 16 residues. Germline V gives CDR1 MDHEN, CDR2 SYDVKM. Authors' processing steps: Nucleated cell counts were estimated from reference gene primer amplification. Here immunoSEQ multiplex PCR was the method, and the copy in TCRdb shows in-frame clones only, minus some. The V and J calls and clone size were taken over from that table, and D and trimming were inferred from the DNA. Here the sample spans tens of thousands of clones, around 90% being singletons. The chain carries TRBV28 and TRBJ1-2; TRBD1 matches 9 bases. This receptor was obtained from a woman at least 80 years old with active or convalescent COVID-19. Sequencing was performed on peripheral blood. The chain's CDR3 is CAIGSGDRGFTYGYTF. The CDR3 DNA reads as TGTGCCATCGGGTCGGGTGACAGGGGGTTTACCTATGGCTACACCTTC.